This paragraph reports one TCR beta chain. What this receptor recognizes is not known. Per-base quality was not reported, and no clone a single base away is much larger than it. The data originate from a study of control samples from healthy donors and cancer patients (dated by TCRdb to about 2020). CDR1 and CDR2 are drawn from the germline V gene (reference sequence): SGHNT, YYREEE. Between the V and J ends, shortened by 0 bases and 6 bases respectively, the junction contains 7 bases. There are 13 amino acids in the CDR3, from cysteine to phenylalanine inclusive. Only CDR3 DNA is held: 39 bases, read in frame from base 1. The protocol used for the library was the immunoSEQ multiplex PCR assay. The source is immuneACCESS, and TCRdb retained only in-frame sequences with V and J called. Part of the clones is not carried over; for the studies checked, unresolved V genes explain less than half of this, and the remainder is unexplained. The sample table contains under 450,000 clones; only one count was recorded for about 93% of them. In total, the top ten clones hold around 6.5% of the sample.

The sequence links TRBV5-4 to TRBJ2-1, with an unclear D gene assignment. The sequence came from a man aged 35 to 55 with head and neck cancer. The sequenced material came from PBMCs. The CDR3 amino acid sequence is: CASSLALGNEQFF. The nucleotides are TGTGCCAGCAGCTTGGCGTTGGGCAATGAGCAGTTCTTC.